Presented here are 2 T cell receptor beta chains from one specimen sequenced in a study of radiotherapy plus CTLA-4 blockade in lung cancer. Clones were sequenced by immunoSEQ multiplex PCR, and TCRdb holds only the in-frame ones, with some missing. The table has roughly 35,000 clones, 70% to 75% seen once. The source was peripheral blood, collected from a patient treated with radiotherapy plus ipilimumab. The source is a human donor with non-small cell lung cancer that progressed on radiotherapy plus ipilimumab.

This clone was observed a single time. The chain links TRBV7-9 to TRBJ2-3; unclear D gene. This CDR3 comprises 15 residues. The V gene's germline CDR1 is SEHNR and CDR2 FQNEAQ (reference sequence). Trimming took 3 bases from V and 2 from J, leaving 12 bases between them. CDR3 bases: TGTGCCAGCAGCTTGGGTCTGGCGGACACAGATACGCAGTATTTT. Translated, it gives CASSLGLADTDTQYF. The full variable domain, in which reference TRBV7-9 and TRBJ2-3 provide the parts outside the CDR3, is DTGVSQNPRHKITKRGQNVTFRCDPISEHNRLYWYRQTLGQGPEFLTYFQNEAQLEKSRLLSDRFSAERPKGSFSTLEIQRTEQGDSAMYLCASSLGLADTDTQYFGPGTRLTVL.

The chain combines TRBV7-8 with TRBJ2-1; no definite D call. With 1 base removed from V and 4 bases from J, the gap between germline ends came to 17 bases. This CDR3 has 17 residues. Germline V lookup: CDR1 SGHVS, CDR2 FQNEAQ. CDR3 in DNA: TGTGCCAGCAGCTTAGGCTCTCAGGCAGGACCTTACAATGAGCAGTTCTTC. Protein product: CASSLGSQAGPYNEQFF.